This TCR beta chain was captured in a study of blood T cell repertoires in COVID-19. Whole-study context: The United States, Italy and Spain supplied acute and convalescent COVID-19 samples. Sample material is recorded as cDNA or gDNA derived from T cells, B-cell-depleted T cells, or PBMCs.

Deletions cut 5 bases from V and 7 bases from J, with 17 bases between. This CDR3 has 14 amino acids. Germline CDR1 SEHNR, CDR2 FQNEAQ (reference sequence). Per the study methods: Estimates of nucleated cell counts were drawn from the amplification of reference gene primers. Method: immunoSEQ multiplex PCR; TCRdb's copy keeps in-frame clones and lacks some. That table gives V, J and clone size, and the DNA gave D and trimming. The sample consists of under 110,000 clones, about 64% of them appearing once. V and J are TRBV7-9 and TRBJ1-2; unclear D gene. The specimen was peripheral blood. The receptor's source is a human donor with acute or convalescent COVID-19. The donor label of this sample is uncertain. The CDR3 region has the DNA TGTGCCAGCAGCCTCGGGTCCTTTCAGTCTGGCTACACCTTC. Translated, it gives CASSLGSFQSGYTF.